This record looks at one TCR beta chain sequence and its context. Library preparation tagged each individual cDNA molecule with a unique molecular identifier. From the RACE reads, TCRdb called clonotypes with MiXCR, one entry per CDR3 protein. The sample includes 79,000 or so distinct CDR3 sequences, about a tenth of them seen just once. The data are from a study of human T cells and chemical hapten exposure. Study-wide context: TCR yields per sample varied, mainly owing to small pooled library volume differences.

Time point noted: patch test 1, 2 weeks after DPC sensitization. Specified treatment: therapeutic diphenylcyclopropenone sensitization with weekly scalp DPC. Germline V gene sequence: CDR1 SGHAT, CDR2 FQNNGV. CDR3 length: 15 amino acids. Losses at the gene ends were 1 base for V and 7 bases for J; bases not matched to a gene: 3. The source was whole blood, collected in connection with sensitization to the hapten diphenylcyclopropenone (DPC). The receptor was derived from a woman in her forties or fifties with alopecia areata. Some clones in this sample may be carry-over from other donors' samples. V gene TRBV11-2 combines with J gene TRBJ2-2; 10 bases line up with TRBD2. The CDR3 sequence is CASSLGGLAVGELFF. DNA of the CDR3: TGTGCCAGCAGCTTAGGAGGACTAGCGGTCGGGGAGCTGTTTTTT.